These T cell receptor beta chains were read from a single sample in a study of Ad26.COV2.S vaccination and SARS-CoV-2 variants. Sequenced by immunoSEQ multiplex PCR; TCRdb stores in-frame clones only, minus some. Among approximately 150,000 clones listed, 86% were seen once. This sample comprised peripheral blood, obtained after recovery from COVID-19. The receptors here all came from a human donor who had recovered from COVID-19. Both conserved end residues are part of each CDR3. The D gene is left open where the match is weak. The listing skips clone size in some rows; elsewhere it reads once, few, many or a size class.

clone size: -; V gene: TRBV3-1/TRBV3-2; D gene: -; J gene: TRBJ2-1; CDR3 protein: CASSQGASSYNEQFF; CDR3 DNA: TGTGCCAGCAGCCAAGGGGCCTCCTCCTACAATGAGCAGTTCTTC
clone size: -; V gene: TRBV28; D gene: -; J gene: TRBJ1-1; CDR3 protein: CASSFFAQGNFFTEAFF; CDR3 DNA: TGTGCCAGCAGTTTTTTCGCCCAGGGGAATTTCTTCACTGAAGCTTTCTTT
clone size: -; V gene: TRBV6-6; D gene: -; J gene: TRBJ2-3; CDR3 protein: CASSEGIGGDTQYF; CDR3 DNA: TGTGCCAGCAGTGAGGGAATAGGGGGAGATACGCAGTATTTT
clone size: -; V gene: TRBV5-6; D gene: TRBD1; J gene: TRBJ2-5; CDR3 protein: CASSQGQGWPQYF; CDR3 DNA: TGTGCCAGCAGCCAGGGACAGGGTTGGCCCCAGTACTTC
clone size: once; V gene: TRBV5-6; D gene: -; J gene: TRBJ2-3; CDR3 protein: CASSLEGRLGSTDTQYF; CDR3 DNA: TGTGCCAGCAGCTTGGAGGGTAGGTTGGGTTCCACAGATACGCAGTATTTT
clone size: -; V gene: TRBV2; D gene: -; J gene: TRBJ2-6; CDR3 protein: CACYSGGAGANVLTF; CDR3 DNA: TGTGCCTGTTATTCGGGGGGCGCGGGGGCCAACGTCCTGACTTTC
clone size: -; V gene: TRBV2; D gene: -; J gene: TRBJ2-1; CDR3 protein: CASSERAESYNEQFF; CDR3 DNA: TGTGCCAGCAGTGAGAGGGCAGAATCCTACAATGAGCAGTTCTTC
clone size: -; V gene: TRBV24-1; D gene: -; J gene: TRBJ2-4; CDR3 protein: CATSDLRDVKNIQYF; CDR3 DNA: TGTGCCACCAGTGATTTGCGAGACGTCAAAAACATTCAGTACTTC
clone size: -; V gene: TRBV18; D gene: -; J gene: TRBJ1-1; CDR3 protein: CASSPSRDTEAFF; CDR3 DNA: TGTGCCAGCTCACCATCCAGGGACACTGAAGCTTTCTTT
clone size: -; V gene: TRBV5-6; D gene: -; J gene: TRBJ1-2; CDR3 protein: CASTVSGRGDRYGYTF; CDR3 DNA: TGTGCCAGCACCGTCTCGGGGAGGGGCGATCGCTATGGCTACACCTTC
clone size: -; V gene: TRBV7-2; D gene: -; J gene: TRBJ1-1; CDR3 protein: CASRGYRENTEAFF; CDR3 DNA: TGTGCCAGCAGAGGATACAGGGAGAACACTGAAGCTTTCTTT
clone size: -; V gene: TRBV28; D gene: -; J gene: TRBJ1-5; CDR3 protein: CASSLDVRQADQPQHF; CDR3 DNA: TGTGCCAGCAGTCTAGATGTGAGGCAGGCGGATCAGCCCCAGCATTTT
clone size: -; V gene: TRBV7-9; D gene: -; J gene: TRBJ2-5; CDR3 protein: CASSRPGVMQETQYF; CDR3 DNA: TGTGCCAGCAGCCGACCAGGGGTTATGCAAGAGACCCAGTACTTC
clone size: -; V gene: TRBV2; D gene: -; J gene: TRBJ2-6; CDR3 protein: CASGLSGANVLTF; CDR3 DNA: TGTGCCAGCGGGCTCTCTGGGGCCAACGTCCTGACTTTC
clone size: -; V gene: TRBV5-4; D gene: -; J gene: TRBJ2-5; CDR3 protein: CASSLGGLETQYF; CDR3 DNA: TGTGCCAGCAGCTTGGGAGGGTTGGAGACCCAGTACTTC
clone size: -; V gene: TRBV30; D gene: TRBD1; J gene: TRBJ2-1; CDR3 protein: CAWMGTGLNEQFF; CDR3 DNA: TGTGCCTGGATGGGGACAGGGCTCAATGAGCAGTTCTTC
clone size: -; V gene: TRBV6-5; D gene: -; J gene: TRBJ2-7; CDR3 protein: CASSPTEGLEQYF; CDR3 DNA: TGTGCCAGCAGTCCAACCGAGGGTCTCGAGCAGTACTTC
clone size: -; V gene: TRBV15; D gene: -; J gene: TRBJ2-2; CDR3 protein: CATSRDHAGELFF; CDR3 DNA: TGTGCCACCAGCAGAGATCATGCCGGGGAGCTGTTTTTT
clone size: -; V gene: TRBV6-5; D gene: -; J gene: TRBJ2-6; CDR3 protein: CAIRPGGVGANVLTF; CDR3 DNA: TGTGCGATCAGGCCGGGTGGGGTAGGGGCCAACGTCCTGACTTTC
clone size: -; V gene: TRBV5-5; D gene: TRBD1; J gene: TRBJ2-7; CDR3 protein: CASSPGQGAIEQYF; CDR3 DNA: TGTGCCAGCAGCCCGGGACAGGGGGCAATTGAGCAGTACTTC
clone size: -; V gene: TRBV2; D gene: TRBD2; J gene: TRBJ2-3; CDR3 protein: CASSIRLAGDRDTQYF; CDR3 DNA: TGTGCCAGCAGCATCCGACTAGCGGGGGATAGAGATACGCAGTATTTT
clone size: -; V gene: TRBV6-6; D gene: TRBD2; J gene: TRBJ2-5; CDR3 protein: CASSLRASGGSQETQYF; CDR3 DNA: TGTGCCAGCAGTCTACGGGCTAGCGGGGGGTCCCAAGAGACCCAGTACTTC
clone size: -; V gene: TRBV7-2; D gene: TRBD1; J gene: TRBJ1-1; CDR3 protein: CASILGTGLMNTEAFF; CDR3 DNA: TGTGCCAGCATCCTCGGGACAGGGCTCATGAACACTGAAGCTTTCTTT
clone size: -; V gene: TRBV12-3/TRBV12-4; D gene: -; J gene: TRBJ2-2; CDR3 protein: CASSSANTGELFF; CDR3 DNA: TGTGCCAGCAGTTCCGCGAACACCGGGGAGCTGTTTTTT
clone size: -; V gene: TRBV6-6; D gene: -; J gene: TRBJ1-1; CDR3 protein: CASSYSVWEAFF; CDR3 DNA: TGTGCCAGCAGTTACTCCGTCTGGGAAGCTTTCTTT
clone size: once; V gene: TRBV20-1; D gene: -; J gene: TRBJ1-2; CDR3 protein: CSASSTGTIYGYTF; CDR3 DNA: TGCAGTGCTAGTTCTACAGGGACTATCTATGGCTACACCTTC
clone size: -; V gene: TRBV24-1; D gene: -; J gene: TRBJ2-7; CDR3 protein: CATSDPGRGLYEQYF; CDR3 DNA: TGTGCCACCAGTGACCCGGGGAGGGGGCTTTACGAGCAGTACTTC
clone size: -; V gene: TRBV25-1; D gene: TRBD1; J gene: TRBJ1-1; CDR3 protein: CASSEKGPDRGVHKGAFF; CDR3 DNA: TGTGCCAGCAGTGAAAAAGGCCCGGACAGGGGTGTCCATAAGGGAGCTTTCTTT
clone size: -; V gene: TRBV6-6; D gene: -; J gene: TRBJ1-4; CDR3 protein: CASSARDPGEKLFF; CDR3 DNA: TGTGCCAGCAGCGCCCGGGACCCGGGCGAAAAACTGTTTTTT
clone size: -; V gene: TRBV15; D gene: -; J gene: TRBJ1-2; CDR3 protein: CATSRKQGGYGYTF; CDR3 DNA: TGTGCCACCAGCAGGAAACAGGGAGGCTATGGCTACACCTTC
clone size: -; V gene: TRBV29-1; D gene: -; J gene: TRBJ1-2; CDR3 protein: CSVYQKSYTF; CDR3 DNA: TGCAGCGTTTACCAAAAAAGCTACACCTTC
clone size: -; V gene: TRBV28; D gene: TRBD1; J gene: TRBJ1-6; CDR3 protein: CASRDKGGGSPLHF; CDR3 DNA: TGTGCCAGCAGGGATAAAGGGGGCGGATCACCTCTCCACTTT
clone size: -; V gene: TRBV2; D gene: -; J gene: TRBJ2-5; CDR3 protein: CASSEPLDREETQYF; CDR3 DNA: TGTGCCAGCAGTGAACCTTTGGACCGAGAAGAGACCCAGTACTTC
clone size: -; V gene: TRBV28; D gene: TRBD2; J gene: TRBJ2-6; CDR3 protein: CATGGYSGANVLTF; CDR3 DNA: TGTGCCACCGGGGGGTACTCTGGGGCCAACGTCCTGACTTTC
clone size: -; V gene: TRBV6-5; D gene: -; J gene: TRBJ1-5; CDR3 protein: CASSTGNQPQHF; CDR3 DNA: TGTGCCAGCAGTACAGGAAATCAGCCCCAGCATTTT
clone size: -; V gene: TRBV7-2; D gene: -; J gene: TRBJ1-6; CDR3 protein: CASSLGGNNSPLHF; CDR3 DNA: TGTGCCAGCAGCTTAGGAGGTAATAATTCACCCCTCCACTTT
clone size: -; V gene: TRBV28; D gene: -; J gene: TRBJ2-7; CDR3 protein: CASSFLVSGYEQYF; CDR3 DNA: TGTGCCAGCAGTTTTTTAGTTTCCGGGTACGAGCAGTACTTC
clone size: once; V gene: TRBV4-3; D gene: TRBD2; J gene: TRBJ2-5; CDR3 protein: CASSQLAGGKETQYF; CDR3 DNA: TGCGCCAGCAGCCAGTTAGCGGGGGGGAAAGAGACCCAGTACTTC
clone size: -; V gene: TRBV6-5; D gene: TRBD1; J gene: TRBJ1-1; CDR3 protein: CASSYSGQVETEAFF; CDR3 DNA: TGTGCCAGCAGTTACTCTGGACAGGTGGAAACTGAAGCTTTCTTT
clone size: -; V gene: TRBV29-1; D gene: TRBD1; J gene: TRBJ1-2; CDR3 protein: CSVELVVGTGGIGIYGYTF; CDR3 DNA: TGCAGCGTTGAATTAGTTGTCGGGACAGGGGGCATCGGTATCTATGGCTACACCTTC
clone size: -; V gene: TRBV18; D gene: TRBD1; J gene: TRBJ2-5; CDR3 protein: CASSPGTGAQETQYF; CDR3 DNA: TGTGCCAGCTCACCCGGGACAGGGGCCCAAGAGACCCAGTACTTC
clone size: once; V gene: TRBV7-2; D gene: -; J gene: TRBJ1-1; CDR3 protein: CASSLGANTEAFF; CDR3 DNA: TGTGCCAGCAGCTTGGGGGCGAACACTGAAGCTTTCTTT
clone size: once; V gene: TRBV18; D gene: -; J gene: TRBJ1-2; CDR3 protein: CASSPLDKSGYTF; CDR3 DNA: TGTGCCAGCTCACCTCTGGACAAGTCTGGCTACACCTTC
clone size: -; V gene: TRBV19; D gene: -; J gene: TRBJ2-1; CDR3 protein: CASSWGQTEIDEQFF; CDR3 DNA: TGTGCCAGTAGTTGGGGCCAGACTGAGATCGATGAGCAGTTCTTC
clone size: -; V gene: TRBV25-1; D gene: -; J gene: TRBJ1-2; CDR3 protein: CASSDLGGGSYGYTF; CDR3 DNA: TGTGCCAGCAGTGACCTCGGGGGGGGGTCCTATGGCTACACCTTC
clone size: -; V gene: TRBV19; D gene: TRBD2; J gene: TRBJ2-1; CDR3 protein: CASSITSGEQNEQFF; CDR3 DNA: TGTGCCAGTAGTATCACTAGCGGGGAGCAGAATGAGCAGTTCTTC
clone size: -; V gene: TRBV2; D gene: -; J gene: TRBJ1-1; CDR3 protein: CASSERPRGANTEAFF; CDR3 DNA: TGTGCCAGCAGTGAAAGACCCCGGGGAGCGAACACTGAAGCTTTCTTT
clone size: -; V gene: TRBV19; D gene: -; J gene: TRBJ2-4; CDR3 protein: CASGLAGAAKNIQYF; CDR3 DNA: TGTGCCAGTGGATTGGCGGGGGCAGCCAAAAACATTCAGTACTTC
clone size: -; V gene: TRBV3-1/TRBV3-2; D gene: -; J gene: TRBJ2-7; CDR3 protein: CASSQDQVGRYEQYF; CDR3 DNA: TGTGCCAGCAGCCAAGATCAGGTAGGGCGCTACGAGCAGTACTTC
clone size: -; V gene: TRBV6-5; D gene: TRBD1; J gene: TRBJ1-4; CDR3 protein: CASSDRAKEKLFF; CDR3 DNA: TGTGCCAGCAGCGACAGGGCTAAGGAAAAACTGTTTTTT
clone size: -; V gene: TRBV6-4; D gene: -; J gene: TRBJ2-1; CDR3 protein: CASIPPGLAEYNEQFF; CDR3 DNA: TGTGCCAGCATACCCCCAGGGTTAGCGGAATACAATGAGCAGTTCTTC
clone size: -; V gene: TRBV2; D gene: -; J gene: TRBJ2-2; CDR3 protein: CASNRQNTGELFF; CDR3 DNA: TGTGCCAGCAACAGACAGAACACCGGGGAGCTGTTTTTT
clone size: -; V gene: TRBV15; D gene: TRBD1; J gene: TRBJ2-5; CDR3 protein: CATSRAGQVETQYF; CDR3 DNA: TGTGCCACCAGCAGAGCTGGACAGGTGGAGACCCAGTACTTC
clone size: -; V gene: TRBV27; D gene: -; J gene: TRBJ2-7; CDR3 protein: CASSPDSKAYEQYF; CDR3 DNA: TGTGCCAGCAGCCCGGACTCAAAGGCCTACGAGCAGTACTTC
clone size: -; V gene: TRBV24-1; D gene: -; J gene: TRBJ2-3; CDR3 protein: CATSGAAGGLDTQYF; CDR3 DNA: TGTGCCACCAGTGGGGCGGCAGGGGGACTGGATACGCAGTATTTT
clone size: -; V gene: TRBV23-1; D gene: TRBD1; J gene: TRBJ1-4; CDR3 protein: CASSQRGQEEFKDEKLFF; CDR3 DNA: TGCGCCAGCAGTCAGCGCGGACAGGAGGAATTTAAGGATGAAAAACTGTTTTTT
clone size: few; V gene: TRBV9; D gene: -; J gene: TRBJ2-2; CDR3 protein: CASNRNIGQENTGELFF; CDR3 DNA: TGTGCCAGCAACAGAAATATAGGGCAGGAGAACACCGGGGAGCTGTTTTTT